The next 5 T cell receptor beta chains were all read from a single sample in a study of T cells in Graves' hyperthyroidism and ophthalmopathy. What was amplified from RNA transcripts were TCR beta CDR3 regions. First-round RT-PCR with HTBI primers amplified the TCR CDR3 region. TCRdb independently ran MiXCR on the multiplex PCR reads; one entry per CDR3 protein. The sample contains a few hundred thousand distinct CDR3 sequences, over 35% of which appear only once. Sequenced sample: peripheral blood or thyroid tissue (not recorded which). The source is an adult woman with Graves' disease, either hyperthyroidism or ophthalmopathy (not recorded which).

This clonotype was detected a few times. The V and J genes are TRBV7-2 and TRBJ1-5, with D possibly being TRBD1 (6 bases). The V end was cut by 5 bases, the J end by 7 bases, with 15 bases between. Germline V CDR1 and CDR2: SGHTA, FQGNSA. The CDR3 has 14 residues. DNA for the CDR3: TGTGCCAGCAGCCCTCACAGGGCTGGGCAGCCCCAGCATTTT. It is translated as CASSPHRAGQPQHF.

This chain joins TRBV18 and TRBJ2-7; no firm D call. The CDR3 has 13 residues. Germline loops: CDR1 KGHSH, CDR2 LQKENI. Trimming cost V 8 bases and J 6 bases, with 17 bases left between them. The CDR3 loop reads CASTRETPGEQYF. CDR3 in DNA: TGTGCCAGCACGAGAGAGACCCCCGGCGAGCAGTACTTC. The complete variable domain, with remaining parts taken from reference TRBV18 and TRBJ2-7, reads NAGVMQNPRHLVRRRGQEARLRCSPMKGHSHVYWYRQLPEEGLKFMVYLQKENIIDESGMPKERFSAEFPKEGPSILRIQQVVRGDSAAYFCASTRETPGEQYFGPGTRLTVT.

The V call is TRBV29-1, the J call TRBJ2-7, with D possibly TRBD1 on 6 matching bases. This CDR3 is built from 13 residues. V lost 6 bases and J lost 4, with 16 bases in between. Per the germline V gene, CDR1 is SQVTM and CDR2 is ANQGSEA. The DNA of the CDR3 is TGCAGCGTGGGGGCTGGAACAGTGTACGAGCAGTACTTC. It yields the protein CSVGAGTVYEQYF.

In this sample, this clonotype turned up many times. The chain links TRBV6-1 to TRBJ1-5; D gene ambiguous. CDR3 length equals 14 residues. Germline lookup yields CDR1 MNHNS and CDR2 SASEGT. The V end lost 5 bases, the J end lost 0 bases, and 8 bases lay between the germline ends. The CDR3 region is CASSKTYSNQPQHF. CDR3 nucleotides: TGTGCCAGCAGTAAGACTTATAGCAATCAGCCCCAGCATTTT.

This clonotype appeared once. This chain connects TRBV2 to TRBJ1-5, with D uncertain. CDR1 is SNHLY and CDR2 is FYNNEI in the germline V gene. CDR3 length: 8 residues. V was shortened by 7 bases and J by 12 bases, with 4 bases between the two germline ends. The CDR3 DNA follows: TGTGCCAGCACTTACCAGCATTTT. It encodes CASTYQHF.